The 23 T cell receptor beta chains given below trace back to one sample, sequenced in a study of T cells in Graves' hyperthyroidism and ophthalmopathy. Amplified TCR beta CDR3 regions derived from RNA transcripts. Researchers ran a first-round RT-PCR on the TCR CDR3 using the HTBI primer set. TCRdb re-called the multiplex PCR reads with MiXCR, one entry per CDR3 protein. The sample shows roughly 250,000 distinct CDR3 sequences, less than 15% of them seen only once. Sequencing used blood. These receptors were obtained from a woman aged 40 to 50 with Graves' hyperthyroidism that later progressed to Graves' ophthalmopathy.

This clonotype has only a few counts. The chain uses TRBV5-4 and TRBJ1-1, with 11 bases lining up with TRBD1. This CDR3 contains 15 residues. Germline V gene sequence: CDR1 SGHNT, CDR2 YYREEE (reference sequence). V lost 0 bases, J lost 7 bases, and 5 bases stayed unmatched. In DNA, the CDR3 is TGTGCCAGCAGCTTGGTTGGACAGGGGGCGATTGAAGCTTTCTTT. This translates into CASSLVGQGAIEAFF.

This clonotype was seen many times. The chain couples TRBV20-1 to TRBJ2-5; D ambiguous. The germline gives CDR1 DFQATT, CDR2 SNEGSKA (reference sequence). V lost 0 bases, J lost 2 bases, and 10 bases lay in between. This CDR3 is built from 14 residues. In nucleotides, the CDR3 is TGCAGTGCTAGAGAACGGAACAATCAAGAGACCCAGTACTTC. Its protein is CSARERNNQETQYF.

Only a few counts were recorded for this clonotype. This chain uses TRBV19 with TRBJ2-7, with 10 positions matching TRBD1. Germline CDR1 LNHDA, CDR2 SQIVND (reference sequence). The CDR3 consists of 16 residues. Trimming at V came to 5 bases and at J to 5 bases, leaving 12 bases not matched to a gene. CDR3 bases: TGTGCCAGTAGTCCAGGACAGGGGGAGTCCTTCCACGAGCAGTACTTC. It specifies CASSPGQGESFHEQYF.

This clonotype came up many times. The CDR3 DNA reads as TGTGCCAGCAGCTTAGGGTTGAATCCTATCACCGGGGAGCTGTTTTTT. Its protein product is CASSLGLNPITGELFF. The gene calls are TRBV11-2 and TRBJ2-2; D ambiguous. Deletions cut 1 base from V and 4 bases from J, with 13 bases between. This CDR3 has 16 amino acids. Germline values: CDR1 SGHAT, CDR2 FQNNGV.

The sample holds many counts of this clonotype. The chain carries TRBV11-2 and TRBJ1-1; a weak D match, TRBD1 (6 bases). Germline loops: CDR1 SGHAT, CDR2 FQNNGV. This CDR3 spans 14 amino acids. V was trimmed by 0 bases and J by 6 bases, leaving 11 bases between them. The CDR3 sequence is CASSLDYRVPEAFF. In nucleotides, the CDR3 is TGTGCCAGCAGCTTAGATTACAGGGTCCCTGAAGCTTTCTTT.

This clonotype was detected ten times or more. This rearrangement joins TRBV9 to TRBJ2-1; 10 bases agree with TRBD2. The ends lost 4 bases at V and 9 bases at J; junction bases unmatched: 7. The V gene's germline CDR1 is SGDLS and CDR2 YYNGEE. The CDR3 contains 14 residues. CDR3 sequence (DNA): TGTGCCAGCAGCTCTCCAGCGGGAGGGCCTGAGCAGTTCTTC. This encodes CASSSPAGGPEQFF.

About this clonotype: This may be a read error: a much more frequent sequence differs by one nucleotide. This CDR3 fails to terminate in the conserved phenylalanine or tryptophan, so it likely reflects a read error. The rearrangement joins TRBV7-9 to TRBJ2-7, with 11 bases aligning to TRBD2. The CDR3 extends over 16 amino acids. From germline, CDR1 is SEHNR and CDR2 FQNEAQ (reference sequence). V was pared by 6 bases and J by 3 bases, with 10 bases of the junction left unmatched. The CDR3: CASSSPLAGEFYEQYL. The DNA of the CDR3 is TGTGCCAGCAGTTCCCCACTAGCGGGAGAGTTCTACGAGCAGTACCTC.

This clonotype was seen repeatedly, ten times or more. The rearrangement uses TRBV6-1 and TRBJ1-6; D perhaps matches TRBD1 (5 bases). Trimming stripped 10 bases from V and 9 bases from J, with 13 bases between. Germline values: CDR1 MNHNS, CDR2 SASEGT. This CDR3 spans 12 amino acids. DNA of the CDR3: TGTGCCACGACAGCGCCCGGTTCACCCCTCCACTTT. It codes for CATTAPGSPLHF.

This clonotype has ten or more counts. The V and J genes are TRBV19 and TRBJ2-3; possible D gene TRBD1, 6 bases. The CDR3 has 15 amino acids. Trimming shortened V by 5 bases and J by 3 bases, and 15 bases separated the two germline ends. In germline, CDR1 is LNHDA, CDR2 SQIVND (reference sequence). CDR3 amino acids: CASSQGSGGTDTQYF. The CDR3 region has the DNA TGTGCCAGTAGTCAGGGGTCGGGCGGAACAGATACGCAGTATTTT.

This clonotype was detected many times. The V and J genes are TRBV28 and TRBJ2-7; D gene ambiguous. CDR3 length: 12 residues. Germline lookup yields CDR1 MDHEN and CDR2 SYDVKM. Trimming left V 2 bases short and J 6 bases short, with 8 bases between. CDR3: CASSLLGFEQYF. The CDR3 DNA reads TGTGCCAGCAGTTTACTAGGGTTCGAGCAGTACTTC.

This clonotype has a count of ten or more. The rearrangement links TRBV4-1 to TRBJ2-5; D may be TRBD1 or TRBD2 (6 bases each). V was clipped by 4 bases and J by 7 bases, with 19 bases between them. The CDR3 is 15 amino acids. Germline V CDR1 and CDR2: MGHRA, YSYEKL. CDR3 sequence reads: CASSPRDFKGGTQYF. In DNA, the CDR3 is TGCGCCAGCAGCCCCCGGGACTTTAAGGGGGGGACCCAGTACTTC.

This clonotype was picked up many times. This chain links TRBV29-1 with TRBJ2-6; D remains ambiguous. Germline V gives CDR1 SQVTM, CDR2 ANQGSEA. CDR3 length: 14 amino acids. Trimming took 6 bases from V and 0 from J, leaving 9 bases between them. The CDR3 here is CSVALYSGANVLTF. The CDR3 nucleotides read TGCAGCGTCGCTCTGTACTCTGGGGCCAACGTCCTGACTTTC.

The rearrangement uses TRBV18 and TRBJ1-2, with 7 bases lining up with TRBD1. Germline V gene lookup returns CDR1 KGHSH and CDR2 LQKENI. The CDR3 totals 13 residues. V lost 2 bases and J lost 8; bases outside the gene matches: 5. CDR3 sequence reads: CASSPEGAQGYTF. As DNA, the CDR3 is TGTGCCAGCTCACCAGAGGGGGCGCAGGGCTACACCTTC.

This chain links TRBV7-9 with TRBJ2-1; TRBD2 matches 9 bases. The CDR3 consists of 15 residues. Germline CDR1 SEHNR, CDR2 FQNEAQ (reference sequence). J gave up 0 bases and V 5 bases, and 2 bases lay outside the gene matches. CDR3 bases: TGTGCCAGCAGCAAGACTAGCGGCTCCTACAATGAGCAGTTCTTC. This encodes CASSKTSGSYNEQFF.

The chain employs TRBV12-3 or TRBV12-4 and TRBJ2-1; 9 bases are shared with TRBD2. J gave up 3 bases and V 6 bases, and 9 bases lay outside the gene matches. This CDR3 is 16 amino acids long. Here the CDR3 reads CASRLGLAGNYNEQFF. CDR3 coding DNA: TGTGCCAGCAGGTTGGGGCTAGCGGGGAACTACAATGAGCAGTTCTTC.

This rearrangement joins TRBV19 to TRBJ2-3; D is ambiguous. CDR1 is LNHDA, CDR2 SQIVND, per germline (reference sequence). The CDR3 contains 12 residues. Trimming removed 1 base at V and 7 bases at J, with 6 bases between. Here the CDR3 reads CASSIAANTQYF. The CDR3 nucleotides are TGTGCCAGTAGTATAGCGGCAAATACGCAGTATTTT.

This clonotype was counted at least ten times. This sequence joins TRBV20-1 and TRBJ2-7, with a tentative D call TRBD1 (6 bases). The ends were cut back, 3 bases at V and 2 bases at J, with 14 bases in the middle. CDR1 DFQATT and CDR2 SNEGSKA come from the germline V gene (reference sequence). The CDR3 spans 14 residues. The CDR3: CSASNRARAYEQYF. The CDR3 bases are TGCAGTGCTAGCAACAGGGCCCGCGCCTACGAGCAGTACTTC.

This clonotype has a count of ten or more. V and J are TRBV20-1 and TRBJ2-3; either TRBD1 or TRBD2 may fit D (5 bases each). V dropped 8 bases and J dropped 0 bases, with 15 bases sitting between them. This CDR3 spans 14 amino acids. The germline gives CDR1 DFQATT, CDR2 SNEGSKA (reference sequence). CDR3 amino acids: CSTTTWGSTDTQYF. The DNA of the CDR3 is TGCAGTACCACGACGTGGGGGAGCACAGATACGCAGTATTTT.

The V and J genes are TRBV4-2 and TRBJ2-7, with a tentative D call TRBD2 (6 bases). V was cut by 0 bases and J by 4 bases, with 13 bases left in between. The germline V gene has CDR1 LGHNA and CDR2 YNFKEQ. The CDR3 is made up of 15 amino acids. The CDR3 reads CASSQDSGRAYEQYF. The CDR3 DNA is TGTGCCAGCAGCCAAGATTCCGGGAGAGCTTACGAGCAGTACTTC.

Written as DNA, the CDR3 is TGTGCCAGCAGCTTAGACTCAACTGGGAGCACCGGGGAGCTGTTTTTT. Translated, it gives CASSLDSTGSTGELFF. The rearrangement joins TRBV7-2 to TRBJ2-2; D possibly corresponds to TRBD2 (5 bases). This CDR3 spans 16 amino acids. Germline CDR1 SGHTA, CDR2 FQGNSA. Deletions cut 1 base from V and 4 bases from J, with 13 bases between.

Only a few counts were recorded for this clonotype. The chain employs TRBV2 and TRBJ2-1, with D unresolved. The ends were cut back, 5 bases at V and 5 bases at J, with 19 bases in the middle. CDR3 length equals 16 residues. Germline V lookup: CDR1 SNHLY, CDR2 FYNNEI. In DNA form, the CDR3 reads TGTGCCAGCAGTCCTCTGTCCCTACTCAACAACAATGAGCAGTTCTTC. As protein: CASSPLSLLNNNEQFF.

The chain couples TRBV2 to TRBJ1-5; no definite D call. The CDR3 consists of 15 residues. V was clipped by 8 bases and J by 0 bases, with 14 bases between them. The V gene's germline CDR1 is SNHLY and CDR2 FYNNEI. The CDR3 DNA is TGTGCCAGCGATCAGAAAGTTTATAGCAATCAGCCCCAGCATTTT. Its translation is CASDQKVYSNQPQHF.

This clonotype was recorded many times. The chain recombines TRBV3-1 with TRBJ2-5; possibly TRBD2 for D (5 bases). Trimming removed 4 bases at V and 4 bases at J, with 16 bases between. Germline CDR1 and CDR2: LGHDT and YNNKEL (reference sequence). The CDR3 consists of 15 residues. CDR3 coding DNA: TGTGCCAGCAGCCTCTTACGGACGGCGGGAGAGACCCAGTACTTC. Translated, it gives CASSLLRTAGETQYF.